The rows below give T cell receptor beta chains drawn from one sample of a study of T cell repertoires in cytomegalovirus infection. TCRdb re-called the reads through MiXCR, storing one row per CDR3 protein. The table includes approximately 500,000 distinct CDR3 sequences, about 15% detected once. Material for sequencing was CD8+ T cells from PBMCs. These receptors came from a human donor in good health (CMV status not recorded). Some clones in this sample may be carry-over from other donors' samples. Both conserved end residues are part of each CDR3. The D gene is left open where the match is weak. A row's size may be missing; if present it is once, few, many or a size class.

TRBV7-9	few	14	TRBJ2-7	-	TGTGCCAGCAGCTCTATCACAGGGTCCTACGAGCAGTACTTC	CASSSITGSYEQYF
TRBV5-5	few	13	TRBJ2-7	TRBD1	TGTGCCAGCACCGGGACAGGATATTACGAGCAGTACTTC	CASTGTGYYEQYF
TRBV10-3	-	18	TRBJ2-6	TRBD1	TGTGCCATCAGTGGCCAGGGGGACGATCTCTCTGGGGCCAACGTCCTGACTTTC	CAISGQGDDLSGANVLTF
TRBV6-5	-	11	TRBJ2-7	-	TGTGCCAGTTTTGGTGCTTACGTGCAGTACTTC	CASFGAYVQYF
TRBV11-1	many	15	TRBJ2-3	TRBD1	TGTGCCAGCAGCTTAGGGACAGGGCGCACAGATACGCAGTATTTT	CASSLGTGRTDTQYF
TRBV19	many	14	TRBJ1-2	-	TGTGCCAGTACCACGGACCGGCTTCTTTATGGCTACACCTTC	CASTTDRLLYGYTF
TRBV2	few	13	TRBJ2-7	-	TGTGCCAGCTGTCCCCGGGAGCTCTACGAGCAGTACTTC	CASCPRELYEQYF
TRBV30	-	12	TRBJ2-7	-	TGTGCCTGGAGTGCGGCGGGCAACGAGCAGTACTTC	CAWSAAGNEQYF
TRBV6-5	many	14	TRBJ2-6	-	TGTGCCAGCAGTCCCCTGTCCGGGGCCAACGTCCTGACTTTC	CASSPLSGANVLTF
TRBV12-3/TRBV12-4	many	15	TRBJ1-3	-	TGTGCCAGCAGTTGGTCAGGGTCTAGTGGAAACACCATATATTTT	CASSWSGSSGNTIYF
TRBV27	-	14	TRBJ2-2	-	TGTGCCAGCAGTGCGGACAGTTCGACCGGGGAGCTGTTTTTT	CASSADSSTGELFF
TRBV7-9	-	15	TRBJ2-2	TRBD1	TGTGCCAGCGCAGGACAGGGGGAGAACACCGGGGAGCTGTTTTTT	CASAGQGENTGELFF
TRBV7-9	many	15	TRBJ2-5	TRBD1	TGTGCCAGCAGCTTTGGGACAGGGAAGGGAGAGACCCAGTACTTC	CASSFGTGKGETQYF